This T cell receptor beta chain was identified in a study of blood T cell repertoires in COVID-19. Study at large: Some COVID-19 samples were acute and others convalescent; all came from the United States, Italy and Spain. T cells, B-cell-depleted T cells, or PBMCs provided the cDNA or gDNA that served as material.

The CDR3 covers 14 residues. Germline V CDR1 and CDR2: KGHSH, LQKENI. Trimming removed 6 bases from V and 1 base from J; junction bases left unmatched: 3. Enrolled during active infection, Seattle patients were then followed longitudinally. Per the study methods: Estimation of nucleated cell counts relied on the amplification of reference gene primers. Clones were read by immunoSEQ multiplex PCR, and TCRdb kept only the in-frame ones, dropping some. V and J calls and clone size follow that table, whereas D and trimming were derived from the DNA. Seen here are 300,000 to 350,000 clones, 75% to 95% observed once, and the top ten hold 6% to 7%.

The specimen sequenced was peripheral blood. The V and J genes are TRBV18 and TRBJ1-5; 7 bases map to TRBD1. This receptor was obtained from a woman younger than 45 with COVID-19, enrolled during active disease. The CDR3 region has the DNA TGTGCCAGCTCGCTGACAGGGAGCAATCAGCCCCAGCATTTT. This sequence encodes CASSLTGSNQPQHF.